These T cell receptor beta chains were read from a single sample in a study of early T cells in non-severe SARS-CoV-2 infection. TCRdb independently ran MiXCR on the 5' RACE reads; one entry per CDR3 protein. Altogether over 90,000 distinct CDR3 sequences are present, about 12% being singletons, with the ten largest covering 6% to 7%. What was sequenced was whole blood. The receptors were sampled from an adult who was a healthcare worker with PCR-confirmed SARS-CoV-2 infection or an uninfected control (not recorded which). The CDR3 runs from the conserved cysteine through the conserved F or W. Each record gives: clone size, J gene, D gene, V gene, CDR3 DNA, CDR3 protein. The D gene is left open where the match is weak. Rows give clone size only sometimes, using once, few, many, or a class for an expanded clone.

abundance: many; j_gene: TRBJ2-5; d_gene: .; v_gene: TRBV29-1; CDR3nt: TGCAGCGTTGAAGTGGGGTGGGGTGGGGAAGAGACCCAGTACTTC; CDR3aa: CSVEVGWGGEETQYF
abundance: .; j_gene: TRBJ2-2; d_gene: TRBD2; v_gene: TRBV9; CDR3nt: TGTGCCAGCAGCGTAGGAATAGGACTAGCGGAAAACACCGGGGAGCTGTTTTTT; CDR3aa: CASSVGIGLAENTGELFF
abundance: .; j_gene: TRBJ2-7; d_gene: TRBD1; v_gene: TRBV9; CDR3nt: TGTGCCAGCAGCAGCCGGGACAGCTCCTACGAGCAGTACTTC; CDR3aa: CASSSRDSSYEQYF
abundance: .; j_gene: TRBJ2-1; d_gene: .; v_gene: TRBV29-1; CDR3nt: TGCAGCGTGAACCGGGGGAACGCCAATGATGAGCAGTTCTTC; CDR3aa: CSVNRGNANDEQFF
abundance: .; j_gene: TRBJ2-3; d_gene: TRBD2; v_gene: TRBV5-5; CDR3nt: TGTGCCAGCAGTCGACTAGCGGGAGTTGATACGCAGTATTTT; CDR3aa: CASSRLAGVDTQYF
abundance: many; j_gene: TRBJ2-1; d_gene: .; v_gene: TRBV20-1; CDR3nt: TGCAGTGCCCGGCTAGCAGAGTGGGGGCAGTTCTTC; CDR3aa: CSARLAEWGQFF
abundance: few; j_gene: TRBJ2-3; d_gene: .; v_gene: TRBV6-5; CDR3nt: TGTGCCAGCAGTTACTCGGCTAGGCGGGGAGATACGCAGTATTTT; CDR3aa: CASSYSARRGDTQYF
abundance: many; j_gene: TRBJ1-1; d_gene: .; v_gene: TRBV28; CDR3nt: TGTGCCAGCAGTTTACAGGGGCGGAACACTGAAGCTTTCTTT; CDR3aa: CASSLQGRNTEAFF
abundance: .; j_gene: TRBJ2-5; d_gene: TRBD2; v_gene: TRBV9; CDR3nt: TGTGCCAGCAGCGCCGGCGCGGGAGTCGCAGAGACCCAGTACTTC; CDR3aa: CASSAGAGVAETQYF
abundance: many; j_gene: TRBJ1-4; d_gene: TRBD1; v_gene: TRBV5-1; CDR3nt: TGCGCCAGCAGCCTTGACAGGGGTGGCGAAAAACTGTTTTTT; CDR3aa: CASSLDRGGEKLFF
abundance: .; j_gene: TRBJ1-5; d_gene: .; v_gene: TRBV6-2/TRBV6-3; CDR3nt: TGTGCCAGCAGGAACAGGGTCCAGCCCCAGCATTTT; CDR3aa: CASRNRVQPQHF
abundance: .; j_gene: TRBJ1-1; d_gene: TRBD1; v_gene: TRBV9; CDR3nt: TGTGCCAGCAGCGTAGTGGAGACAGGGGAGAACACTGAAGCTTTCTTT; CDR3aa: CASSVVETGENTEAFF
abundance: many; j_gene: TRBJ2-1; d_gene: TRBD2; v_gene: TRBV7-2; CDR3nt: TGTGCCAGCAGCTTTACTAGCGGGAGTGTGAATGAGCAGTTCTTC; CDR3aa: CASSFTSGSVNEQFF
abundance: many; j_gene: TRBJ2-6; d_gene: .; v_gene: TRBV20-1; CDR3nt: TGCAGTGCTGCACAGGGCCCCGTCTCTGGGGCCAACGTCCTGACTTTC; CDR3aa: CSAAQGPVSGANVLTF
abundance: .; j_gene: TRBJ1-1; d_gene: .; v_gene: TRBV4-1; CDR3nt: TGCGCCAGCAGCCAACCAATATTGAACACTGAAGCTTTCTTT; CDR3aa: CASSQPILNTEAFF
abundance: many; j_gene: TRBJ1-2; d_gene: .; v_gene: TRBV21-1; CDR3nt: TGTGCCAGCAGCAAAGGAAAAGTTTATGGCTACACCTTC; CDR3aa: CASSKGKVYGYTF
abundance: few; j_gene: TRBJ2-7; d_gene: TRBD2; v_gene: TRBV6-4; CDR3nt: TGTGCCAGCCCGACTAGCGGGGCTCCCTACGAGCAGTACTTC; CDR3aa: CASPTSGAPYEQYF
abundance: .; j_gene: TRBJ1-5; d_gene: .; v_gene: TRBV20-1; CDR3nt: TGCAGTGCTTGGGTAGCGGGACAGCCCCAGCATTTT; CDR3aa: CSAWVAGQPQHF
abundance: .; j_gene: TRBJ2-7; d_gene: .; v_gene: TRBV5-1; CDR3nt: TGCGCCAGCAGCTTGGACCCCGGACTACCCGAGCAGTACTTC; CDR3aa: CASSLDPGLPEQYF
abundance: few; j_gene: TRBJ1-3; d_gene: TRBD1; v_gene: TRBV3-1; CDR3nt: TGTGCCAGCAACCCGGGACAGAGGAACACCATATATTTT; CDR3aa: CASNPGQRNTIYF
abundance: many; j_gene: TRBJ2-2; d_gene: .; v_gene: TRBV19; CDR3nt: TGTGCCACTAAAATGACAGGGAACACCGGGGAGCTGTTTTTT; CDR3aa: CATKMTGNTGELFF
abundance: .; j_gene: TRBJ1-6; d_gene: .; v_gene: TRBV6-5; CDR3nt: TGTGCCAGCAGTTGGGACCGGGGGGTTAATTCACCCCTCCACTTT; CDR3aa: CASSWDRGVNSPLHF
abundance: .; j_gene: TRBJ1-1; d_gene: .; v_gene: TRBV19; CDR3nt: TGTGCCAGTACCACCACCGGCGGAGCCAACACTGAAGCTTTCTTT; CDR3aa: CASTTTGGANTEAFF
abundance: .; j_gene: TRBJ2-1; d_gene: TRBD2; v_gene: TRBV12-3/TRBV12-4; CDR3nt: TGTGCCAGCAGTGGGACGGGTCTAGCGGGAGGACTCTACAATGAGCAGTTCTTC; CDR3aa: CASSGTGLAGGLYNEQFF
abundance: many; j_gene: TRBJ1-5; d_gene: .; v_gene: TRBV20-1; CDR3nt: TGCAGTGCTTTTGGGAATGAACAGCATTTT; CDR3aa: CSAFGNEQHF
abundance: few; j_gene: TRBJ1-5; d_gene: .; v_gene: TRBV29-1; CDR3nt: TGCAGCGTTGTGTGGGGGGGAAAGCGTCAGCCCCAGCATTTT; CDR3aa: CSVVWGGKRQPQHF
abundance: many; j_gene: TRBJ2-3; d_gene: TRBD2; v_gene: TRBV29-1; CDR3nt: TGCAGCGTTGCAAGGGCGTTGACTAGCGGGAGTTTGAGAAGCACAGATACGCAGTATTTT; CDR3aa: CSVARALTSGSLRSTDTQYF